Below, 21 T cell receptor beta chains from the same sample are listed, as sequenced in a study of OX40 agonist ivuxolimab in advanced cancers. Library prep was done by the immunoSEQ multiplex PCR assay. As stored in TCRdb, this immuneACCESS dataset retains in-frame rearrangements with V and J assigned. A fraction of the clones does not appear; measured against another copy, unresolved V genes explain less than half of the discrepancy, and the remainder lacks a known reason. The sample table contains tens of thousands of clones; only one count was recorded for about 87% of them. The top ten clones comprise roughly 0.5% of the sample. The source was CD4+ or CD8+ T cells sorted from blood, collected in a trial of the OX40 agonist ivuxolimab. The receptors shown here come from an adult with an advanced solid tumor such as melanoma, head and neck, liver or kidney cancer.

This clone was found once. V gene TRBV10-3 combines with J gene TRBJ2-1, with TRBD2 matching 9 bases. Germline values: CDR1 ENHRY, CDR2 SYGVKD. The CDR3 contains 14 residues. V gave up 5 bases and J gave up 5 bases; unmatched junction bases: 4. The chain's CDR3 is CAISPGTSNNEQFF. The CDR3 nucleotides are TGTGCCATCAGTCCCGGGACTAGCAACAATGAGCAGTTCTTC.

The gene calls are TRBV11-3 and TRBJ2-5, with 9 nucleotides matching TRBD2. Germline V gene data show CDR1 as SGHNT and CDR2 as YENEEA. The V and J ends lost 3 bases and 1 base, in that order; junction bases with no gene match: 3. The length of the CDR3 is 15 residues. The DNA of the CDR3 is TGTGCCAGCAGCTTGGGAGCGGGAGGCCAAGAGACCCAGTACTTC. Translating it yields CASSLGAGGQETQYF.

The chain employs TRBV7-8 and TRBJ1-4; D is possibly TRBD1 (6 bases). The germline CDR1 and CDR2 sequences are SGHVS and FQNEAQ. V lost 4 bases to trimming and J lost 5 bases, with 14 bases between them. The CDR3 consists of 15 residues. The CDR3 DNA reads TGTGCCAGCAGCTCAAGGGGGGGCGACAATGAAAAACTGTTTTTT. Its protein product is CASSSRGGDNEKLFF.

The chain recombines TRBV7-2 with TRBJ2-5; D is undetermined. The CDR3 is 14 amino acids. V shed 5 bases and J shed 1 base, with 11 bases lying between them. The germline V gene encodes CDR1 SGHTA and CDR2 FQGNSA. The DNA for the CDR3 is TGTGCCAGCAGCCGTGGGCATTTCCAAGAGACCCAGTACTTC. Translation gives CASSRGHFQETQYF.

The chain carries TRBV5-1 and TRBJ2-5; 7 positions match TRBD2. The CDR3 is 14 amino acids. V trimming: 4 bases; J trimming: 4 bases; junction bases outside the gene matches: 7. Germline V CDR1 and CDR2: SGHRS, YFSETQ. The CDR3 DNA sequence: TGCGCCAGCAGCCGGGACGGCGGGGGAGAGACCCAGTACTTC. Amino acid sequence: CASSRDGGGETQYF.

The V gene is TRBV6-5, the J gene TRBJ2-2; TRBD2 aligns across 7 bases. CDR3 length: 14 residues. Germline V lookup: CDR1 MNHEY, CDR2 SVGAGI. V lost 6 bases and J lost 7; bases outside the gene matches: 8. This CDR3 reads CASREGGRNGELFF. CDR3 coding DNA: TGTGCCAGCAGGGAGGGAGGGCGGAACGGGGAGCTGTTTTTT.

The genes are TRBV12-5 and TRBJ2-1; weak D call: TRBD2 (6 bases). V was trimmed by 2 bases and J by 8 bases, leaving 10 bases between them. This CDR3 is built from 13 residues. Per germline, CDR1 LGHNT and CDR2 FRNRAP. DNA for the CDR3: TGTGCTAGTGGTTTGCGGGAGTCAGATGAGCAGTTCTTC. Translated: CASGLRESDEQFF.

The V call is TRBV7-9, the J call TRBJ2-1; possible D gene TRBD1, 6 bases. This CDR3 region has 16 residues. The V end was cut by 1 base, the J end by 0 bases, with 10 bases between. The germline V gene has CDR1 SEHNR and CDR2 FQNEAQ (reference sequence). DNA for the CDR3: TGTGCCAGCAGCTTAGAGGACAGAAGCTCCTACAATGAGCAGTTCTTC. Its protein is CASSLEDRSSYNEQFF.

This clone was seen once. Within the sample, other DNA sequences also encode this same CDR3. This rearrangement joins TRBV5-1 to TRBJ1-1, with 7 bases lining up with TRBD1. Looked up from germline, CDR1 is SGHRS and CDR2 is YFSETQ. V shed 0 bases, J shed 4 bases, and the junction held 3 bases outside the gene matches. The CDR3 sequence is 14 residues long. The CDR3 nucleotides read TGCGCCAGCAGCTTGGACAGGGGTATCACTGAAGCTTTCTTT. Protein: CASSLDRGITEAFF.

This sequence joins TRBV7-9 and TRBJ1-4; D not certain. The length of the CDR3 is 17 residues. V was trimmed by 0 bases and J by 0 bases, leaving 11 bases between them. Germline loops: CDR1 SEHNR, CDR2 FQNEAQ (reference sequence). This chain's CDR3 is CASSLARAAATNEKLFF. The CDR3 DNA sequence: TGTGCCAGCAGCTTAGCGAGGGCGGCTGCAACTAATGAAAAACTGTTTTTT.

The chain carries TRBV18 and TRBJ2-7, with 7 bases aligning to TRBD2. The ends lost 3 bases at V and 3 bases at J; junction bases unmatched: 5. This CDR3 spans 14 amino acids. The V gene's germline CDR1 is KGHSH and CDR2 LQKENI. CDR3 bases: TGTGCCAGCTCACCCCTAGCGGATAACTACGAGCAGTACTTC. Its translation is CASSPLADNYEQYF. Complete variable domain (other parts from reference TRBV18 and TRBJ2-7): NAGVMQNPRHLVRRRGQEARLRCSPMKGHSHVYWYRQLPEEGLKFMVYLQKENIIDESGMPKERFSAEFPKEGPSILRIQQVVRGDSAAYFCASSPLADNYEQYFGPGTRLTVT.

The chain joins TRBV27 to TRBJ2-4; a possible D gene is TRBD1 (6 bases). The CDR3 is 17 residues long. In germline, CDR1 is MNHEY, CDR2 SMNVEV (reference sequence). Trimming left V 3 bases short and J 1 base short, with 16 bases between. The CDR3 is CASSLRRQANAKNIQYF. DNA for the CDR3: TGTGCCAGCAGTTTGAGGAGACAGGCTAATGCCAAAAACATTCAGTACTTC.

The V call is TRBV14, the J call TRBJ2-1; D uncertain. Trimming took 1 base from V and 4 from J, leaving 11 bases between them. Germline V gene lookup returns CDR1 SGHDN and CDR2 FVKESK. The CDR3 has 15 residues. The CDR3 sequence: CASSQGSFKYNEQFF. The CDR3 DNA reads TGTGCCAGCAGCCAAGGTAGCTTTAAGTACAATGAGCAGTTCTTC. The full variable domain, completed using reference TRBV14 and TRBJ2-1, is EAGVTQFPSHSVIEKGQTVTLRCDPISGHDNLYWYRRVMGKEIKFLLHFVKESKQDESGMPNNRFLAERTGGTYSTLKVQPAELEDSGVYFCASSQGSFKYNEQFFGPGTRLTVL.

This clone was observed a single time. V and J are TRBV29-1 and TRBJ2-7; D remains unclear. In germline, CDR1 is SQVTM, CDR2 ANQGSEA. The CDR3 extends over 10 amino acids. With 4 bases removed from V and 3 bases from J, the gap between germline ends came to 4 bases. The CDR3 DNA sequence: TGCAGCGTTGTGGGCTACGAGCAGTACTTC. Translated: CSVVGYEQYF.

This sequence joins TRBV11-2 and TRBJ2-1, with D unclear. CDR3 length: 13 residues. Germline V lookup: CDR1 SGHAT, CDR2 FQNNGV. Between the trimmed V and J ends, which lost 2 bases and 6 bases, there was a span of 8 bases. The CDR3 loop is CASSLSFGNEQFF. The CDR3 region has the DNA TGTGCCAGCAGCTTATCGTTTGGCAATGAGCAGTTCTTC.

The rearrangement uses TRBV27 and TRBJ2-3; perhaps TRBD1 as D (6 bases). Trimming removed 5 bases at V and 1 base at J, with 16 bases between. The CDR3 runs 16 residues. Germline V lookup: CDR1 MNHEY, CDR2 SMNVEV (reference sequence). The CDR3: CASSPPNRQGTDTQYF. The CDR3 nucleotides are TGTGCCAGCAGTCCCCCGAACAGACAGGGCACAGATACGCAGTATTTT.

With respect to this clone: Other DNA sequences in this specimen translate into the identical CDR3. CDR3 nucleotides: TGCGCCAGCAGCCCGGACAGGGCAAATGAAAAACTGTTTTTT. Amino acids: CASSPDRANEKLFF. The chain carries TRBV4-1 and TRBJ1-4, with 8 bases fitting TRBD1. The CDR3 is made up of 14 amino acids. The germline V gene encodes CDR1 MGHRA and CDR2 YSYEKL. V shed 4 bases and J 5 bases; nucleotides not matched to a gene: 3.

V and J are TRBV6-5 and TRBJ2-3; 8 positions match TRBD2. V trimming: 8 bases; J trimming: 14 bases; junction bases outside the gene matches: 9. Germline-derived CDR1 and CDR2 are MNHEY and SVGAGI. The CDR3 covers 11 residues. The CDR3 is CASDSGTMRYF. CDR3 coding DNA: TGTGCCAGCGATAGCGGGACCATGCGGTATTTT.

The chain carries TRBV5-4 and TRBJ2-5; no clear D. Trimming shortened V by 2 bases and J by 3 bases, and 8 bases separated the two germline ends. Germline CDR1 reads SGHNT; CDR2 reads YYREEE (reference sequence). The CDR3 is 13 amino acids. The CDR3 protein is CASSLARKETQYF. The CDR3 DNA sequence: TGTGCCAGCAGCTTAGCGAGAAAAGAGACCCAGTACTTC.

Details on this clone: Distinct nucleotide sequences in the sample also encode this CDR3. This chain connects TRBV6-5 to TRBJ2-2, with D possibly matching TRBD1 (6 bases). V was cut by 2 bases and J by 2 bases, with 9 bases left in between. Germline V gene lookup returns CDR1 MNHEY and CDR2 SVGAGI. The CDR3 covers 15 residues. DNA of the CDR3: TGTGCCAGCAGTTACGGGACACCAAACACCGGGGAGCTGTTTTTT. This translates into CASSYGTPNTGELFF.

The chain combines TRBV10-1 with TRBJ2-7, with D possibly being TRBD2 (6 bases). Germline V gives CDR1 WNHNN, CDR2 SYGVQD (reference sequence). This CDR3 is built from 13 residues. The germline V and J ends were trimmed by 2 bases and 4 bases, with 9 bases remaining between them. This CDR3 is CASSETSRYEQYF. The CDR3 region has the DNA TGCGCCAGCAGTGAGACTAGCAGATACGAGCAGTACTTC.